This entry describes one T cell receptor (beta chain). The sample originates from a study of blood T cell repertoires in COVID-19. Participants were aged 18 to 89 years from more than 20 US areas. Participants' reported clinical history set cohort assignment. The V gene lost 1 base and the J gene lost 3 bases, with 10 bases spanning the gap. Germline V gives CDR1 SGHNT, CDR2 YYREEE (reference sequence). The CDR3 has 14 residues. The data were produced by immunoSEQ multiplex PCR, yet TCRdb's version contains in-frame clones alone and is incomplete. In the table there are roughly 260,000 clones, 86% of which are singletons.

This TCR was recovered from a woman aged 18-35 years who had recovered from COVID-19. The V and J genes are TRBV5-4 and TRBJ2-5, with D uncertain. Source material: PBMCs or T cells enriched from blood (not recorded which). CDR3 residues: CASSLRLGEETQYF. The CDR3 nucleotides read TGTGCCAGCAGCTTGCGGTTGGGCGAAGAGACCCAGTACTTC.